These T cell receptor beta chains were read from a single sample in a study of blood T cells in healthy people across ages. In TCRdb, the 5' RACE reads were re-called with MiXCR into one record per CDR3 protein. The table shows roughly 410,000 distinct CDR3 sequences, with about 52% occurring only once. The sample taken for sequencing was blood. All receptors derive from a man in his sixties in good health. Each CDR3 is given with its conserved first and last residue. D genes are given only for firm matches. Size tells how often a clone was seen (once, few, many) or the class of an expanded clone, and some rows leave it out.

v_gene,d_gene,j_gene,abundance,CDR3aa,CDR3nt
TRBV27,-,TRBJ2-5,few,CASSFGRLRGTQYF,TGTGCCAGCAGTTTCGGACGGCTCAGGGGGACCCAGTACTTC
TRBV28,-,TRBJ2-3,few,CASGRETDTQYF,TGTGCCAGCGGGAGAGAGACAGATACGCAGTATTTT
TRBV6-1,TRBD2,TRBJ2-1,-,CASNRMGGDNEQFF,TGTGCCAGCAACCGGATGGGAGGGGACAATGAGCAGTTCTTC
TRBV28,-,TRBJ2-3,once,CASSLIGTEYF,TGTGCCAGCAGTTTGATAGGGACGGAGTATTTT
TRBV29-1,-,TRBJ2-6,-,CSAWDGKGTGANVLTF,TGCAGCGCCTGGGACGGGAAAGGAACTGGGGCCAACGTCCTGACTTTC
TRBV29-1,-,TRBJ2-7,-,CSVEADSHYEQYF,TGCAGCGTTGAGGCCGACAGTCACTACGAGCAGTACTTC
TRBV4-2,-,TRBJ2-7,once,CASSQDLVARYYEQYF,TGTGCCAGCAGCCAAGATCTGGTGGCACGATACTACGAGCAGTACTTC
TRBV24-1,-,TRBJ2-2,-,CAASRDGTGELFF,TGTGCCGCCTCAAGGGATGGGACCGGGGAGCTGTTTTTT
TRBV11-1,TRBD2,TRBJ2-3,once,CASNPTSGGPDTQYF,TGTGCCAGCAACCCGACTAGCGGGGGACCGGATACGCAGTATTTT
TRBV4-3,-,TRBJ2-1,-,CASSRDPATGLSYNEQFF,TGCGCCAGCAGCCGCGACCCAGCTACAGGGTTATCCTACAATGAGCAGTTCTTC
TRBV2,TRBD1,TRBJ1-2,once,CASSGQGADGYTF,TGTGCCAGCAGCGGACAGGGGGCGGATGGCTACACCTTC
TRBV29-1,-,TRBJ2-3,-,CSVEPADTQYF,TGCAGCGTTGAACCGGCAGATACGCAGTATTTT
TRBV12-3/TRBV12-4,TRBD1,TRBJ2-7,-,CASSSAQGSYEQYF,TGTGCCAGCAGTTCCGCACAGGGGTCCTACGAGCAGTACTTC
TRBV3-1,TRBD1,TRBJ1-1,once,CASSRETGVSEAFF,TGTGCCAGCAGCCGGGAGACAGGGGTATCGGAAGCTTTCTTT
TRBV28,-,TRBJ2-7,-,CASSYNFYEQYF,TGTGCCAGCAGTTATAACTTCTACGAGCAGTACTTC
TRBV27,-,TRBJ2-7,-,CASGFVPTYEQYF,TGTGCCAGCGGTTTTGTGCCAACCTACGAGCAGTACTTC
TRBV12-5,-,TRBJ2-5,-,CASGLGSAQETQYF,TGTGCTAGTGGTTTGGGTTCAGCCCAAGAGACCCAGTACTTC
TRBV30,-,TRBJ2-3,-,CAWSGGLAVGTQYF,TGTGCCTGGAGTGGGGGACTCGCTGTCGGTACGCAGTATTTT
TRBV28,-,TRBJ2-3,-,CASTTPGASTDTQYF,TGTGCCAGCACCACCCCTGGGGCAAGCACAGATACGCAGTATTTT
TRBV7-3,TRBD2,TRBJ2-7,once,CASSPGLAGGLQYF,TGTGCCAGCAGCCCCGGGCTAGCGGGAGGACTGCAGTACTTC
TRBV10-3,-,TRBJ2-7,-,CAISESTKGSYNEQYF,TGTGCCATCAGTGAGTCGACGAAGGGTTCCTACAATGAGCAGTACTTC
TRBV11-2,TRBD2,TRBJ2-5,once,CASSFTSGGSNEQYF,TGTGCCAGCAGCTTCACTAGCGGGGGGTCAAATGAGCAGTACTTC
TRBV5-6,-,TRBJ2-5,-,CASSPQGFWEQYF,TGTGCCAGCAGCCCCCAGGGGTTTTGGGAGCAGTACTTC
TRBV7-9,TRBD1,TRBJ2-2,-,CASSWDSNTGELFF,TGTGCCAGCAGTTGGGACAGCAACACCGGGGAGCTGTTTTTT
TRBV6-5,TRBD1,TRBJ1-4,few,CASRRQGANEKLFF,TGTGCCAGCAGGAGACAGGGGGCTAATGAAAAACTGTTTTTT
TRBV29-1,TRBD2,TRBJ2-3,-,CSGGRGGRTDTQYF,TGCAGCGGGGGACGGGGGGGGCGCACAGATACGCAGTATTTT
TRBV6-5,TRBD2,TRBJ2-1,-,CAATSGVNEQFF,TGTGCCGCTACTAGCGGGGTCAATGAGCAGTTCTTC
TRBV7-3,-,TRBJ2-7,many,CASSLSGGEAYEQYF,TGTGCCAGCAGCTTATCGGGCGGAGAGGCCTACGAGCAGTACTTC
TRBV12-3/TRBV12-4,-,TRBJ1-2,-,CASVRGRDKGYTF,TGTGCCAGCGTCCGGGGCAGGGACAAGGGCTACACCTTC
TRBV7-2,-,TRBJ2-5,-,CASSLRGRGRETQYF,TGTGCCAGCAGCTTAAGGGGGCGGGGGCGCGAGACCCAGTACTTC
TRBV6-4,-,TRBJ2-1,-,CASSGASHNEQFF,TGTGCCAGCAGTGGGGCTAGCCACAATGAGCAGTTCTTC
TRBV28,-,TRBJ1-2,-,CASSLSQTQGYTF,TGTGCCAGCAGTTTATCCCAAACTCAAGGCTACACCTTC
TRBV5-1,-,TRBJ2-3,-,CASSLGIQATDTQYF,TGCGCCAGCAGCTTGGGGATCCAGGCCACAGATACGCAGTATTTT
TRBV12-3/TRBV12-4,-,TRBJ2-5,few,CASRSLETETQYF,TGTGCCAGCAGGTCCCTAGAGACGGAGACCCAGTACTTC
TRBV18,TRBD1,TRBJ2-3,few,CASSPPGQAGTQYF,TGTGCCAGCTCACCCCCGGGACAGGCAGGGACGCAGTATTTT
TRBV20-1,TRBD2,TRBJ2-1,-,CSATSGRYNEQFF,TGCAGTGCTACTAGCGGGAGATACAATGAGCAGTTCTTC
TRBV29-1,-,TRBJ2-4,-,CSVIAKNIQYF,TGCAGCGTCATAGCCAAAAACATTCAGTACTTC
TRBV19,-,TRBJ1-2,-,CASSPIGQPYGYTF,TGTGCCAGTAGCCCGATCGGACAGCCATATGGCTACACCTTC
TRBV11-2,-,TRBJ2-6,-,CASSSRRRGLESGANVLTF,TGTGCCAGCAGCTCTCGGCGCAGGGGTTTGGAAAGCGGGGCCAACGTCCTGACTTTC
TRBV20-1,TRBD1,TRBJ1-1,-,CRVNRGTEAFF,TGCAGGGTAAACAGGGGTACTGAAGCTTTCTTT
TRBV27,-,TRBJ2-6,-,CASSLSPLVNVLTF,TGTGCCAGCAGTTTAAGTCCGCTAGTAAACGTCCTGACTTTC
TRBV7-9,-,TRBJ2-5,-,CASSLSAGGETQYF,TGTGCCAGCAGCTTATCGGCGGGCGGAGAGACCCAGTACTTC
TRBV29-1,-,TRBJ2-3,many,CSVAASSRTDTQYF,TGCAGCGTTGCAGCAAGTAGTCGCACAGATACGCAGTATTTT
TRBV19,TRBD1,TRBJ2-7,-,CASQGQMTTDEQYF,TGTGCCAGTCAGGGACAGATGACTACCGACGAGCAGTACTTC
TRBV7-3,-,TRBJ2-3,-,CASSLDGGGQDTQYF,TGTGCCAGCAGCTTAGATGGAGGGGGGCAAGATACGCAGTATTTT
TRBV29-1,-,TRBJ2-7,many,CSVELAYEQYF,TGCAGCGTTGAACTCGCCTACGAGCAGTACTTC
TRBV29-1,TRBD2,TRBJ2-7,few,CSVEIPAGGVYEQYF,TGCAGCGTTGAGATCCCAGCGGGAGGAGTCTACGAGCAGTACTTC
TRBV20-1,-,TRBJ1-3,once,CSARGESGNTIYF,TGCAGTGCTAGAGGGGAATCGGGAAACACCATATATTTT
TRBV7-9,TRBD2,TRBJ2-3,few,CASSFASGGTDTQYF,TGTGCCAGCAGCTTTGCTAGCGGAGGCACAGATACGCAGTATTTT
TRBV4-2,TRBD2,TRBJ2-5,few,CASSQWGLAGNEQYF,TGTGCCAGCAGCCAATGGGGACTAGCGGGCAATGAGCAGTACTTC
TRBV28,-,TRBJ2-3,-,CASSPRPTDTQYF,TGTGCCAGCAGTCCAAGACCCACAGATACGCAGTATTTT
TRBV5-1,TRBD2,TRBJ2-5,many,CASSSGLAGGRETQYF,TGCGCCAGCAGCTCGGGACTAGCGGGGGGTAGAGAGACCCAGTACTTC
TRBV7-9,TRBD1,TRBJ2-3,-,CASSLPPTGVTDTQYF,TGTGCCAGCAGCTTACCCCCGACAGGGGTTACAGATACGCAGTATTTT